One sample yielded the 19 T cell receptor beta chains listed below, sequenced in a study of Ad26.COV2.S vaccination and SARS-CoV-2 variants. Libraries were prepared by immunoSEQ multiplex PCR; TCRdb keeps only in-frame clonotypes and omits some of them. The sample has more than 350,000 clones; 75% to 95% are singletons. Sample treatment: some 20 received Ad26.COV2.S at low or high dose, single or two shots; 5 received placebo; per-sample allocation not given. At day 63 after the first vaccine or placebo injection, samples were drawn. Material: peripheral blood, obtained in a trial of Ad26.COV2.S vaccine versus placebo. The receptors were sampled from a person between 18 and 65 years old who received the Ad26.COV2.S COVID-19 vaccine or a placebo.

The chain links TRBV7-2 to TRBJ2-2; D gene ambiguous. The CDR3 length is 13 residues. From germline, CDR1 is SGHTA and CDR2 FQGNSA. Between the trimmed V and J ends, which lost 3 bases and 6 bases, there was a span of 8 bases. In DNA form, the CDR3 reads TGTGCCAGCAGCTTCGATTGGGCCGGGGAGCTGTTTTTT. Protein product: CASSFDWAGELFF. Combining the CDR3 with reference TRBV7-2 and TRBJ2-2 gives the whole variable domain GAGVSQSPSNKVTEKGKDVELRCDPISGHTALYWYRQSLGQGLEFLIYFQGNSAPDKSGLPSDRFSAERTGGSVSTLTIQRTQQEDSAVYLCASSFDWAGELFFGEGSRLTVL.

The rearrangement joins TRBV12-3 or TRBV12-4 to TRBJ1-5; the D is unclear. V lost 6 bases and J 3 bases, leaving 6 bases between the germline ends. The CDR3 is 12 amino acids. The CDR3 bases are TGTGCCAGCAGGAGGGACAATCAGCCCCAGCATTTT. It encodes CASRRDNQPQHF.

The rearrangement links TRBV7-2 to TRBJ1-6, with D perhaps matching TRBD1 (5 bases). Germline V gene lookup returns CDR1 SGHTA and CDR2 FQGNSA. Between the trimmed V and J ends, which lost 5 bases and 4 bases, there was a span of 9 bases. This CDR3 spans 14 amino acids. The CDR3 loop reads CASSTDSYNSPLHF. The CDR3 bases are TGTGCCAGCAGCACCGACAGTTATAATTCACCCCTCCACTTT.

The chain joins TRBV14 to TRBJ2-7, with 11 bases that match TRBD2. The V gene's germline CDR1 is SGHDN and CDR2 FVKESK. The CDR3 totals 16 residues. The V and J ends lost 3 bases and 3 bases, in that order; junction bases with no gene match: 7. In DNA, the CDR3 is TGTGCCAGCAGCCATGTAACCGGGACTAGCGGCTACGAGCAGTACTTC. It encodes CASSHVTGTSGYEQYF. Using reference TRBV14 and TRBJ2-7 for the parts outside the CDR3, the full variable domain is EAGVTQFPSHSVIEKGQTVTLRCDPISGHDNLYWYRRVMGKEIKFLLHFVKESKQDESGMPNNRFLAERTGGTYSTLKVQPAELEDSGVYFCASSHVTGTSGYEQYFGPGTRLTVT.

The CDR3 sequence: CAWRARSWGVRQFF. The CDR3 bases are TGTGCCTGGAGGGCGAGAAGTTGGGGGGTACGCCAGTTCTTC. V gene TRBV30 combines with J gene TRBJ2-1; a possible D gene is TRBD2 (6 bases). The germline V gene encodes CDR1 GTSNPN and CDR2 SVGIG (reference sequence). CDR3 length: 14 amino acids. V lost 3 bases and J lost 13, with 22 bases in between.

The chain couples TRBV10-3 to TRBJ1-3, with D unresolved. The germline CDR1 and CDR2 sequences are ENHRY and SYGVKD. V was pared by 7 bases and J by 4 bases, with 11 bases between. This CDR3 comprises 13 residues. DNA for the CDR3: TGTGCCATCACCCAGACCGAGGGAAACACCATATATTTT. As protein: CAITQTEGNTIYF.

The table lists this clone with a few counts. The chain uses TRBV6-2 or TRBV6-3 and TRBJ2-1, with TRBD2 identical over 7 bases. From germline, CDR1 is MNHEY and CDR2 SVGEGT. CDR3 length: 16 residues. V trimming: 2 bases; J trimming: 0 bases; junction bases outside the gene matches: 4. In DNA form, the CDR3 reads TGTGCCAGCAGTTACACGCGGGGGAGCTCCTACAATGAGCAGTTCTTC. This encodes CASSYTRGSSYNEQFF.

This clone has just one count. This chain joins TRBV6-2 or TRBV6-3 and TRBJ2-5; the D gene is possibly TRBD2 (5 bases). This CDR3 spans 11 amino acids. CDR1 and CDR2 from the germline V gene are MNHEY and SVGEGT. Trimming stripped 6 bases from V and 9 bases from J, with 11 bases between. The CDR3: CASSLKRSQYF. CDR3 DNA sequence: TGTGCCAGCAGCCTAAAGCGGTCCCAGTACTTC.

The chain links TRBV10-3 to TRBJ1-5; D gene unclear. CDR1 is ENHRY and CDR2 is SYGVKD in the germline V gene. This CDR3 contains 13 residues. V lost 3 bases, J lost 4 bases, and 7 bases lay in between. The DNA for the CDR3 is TGTGCCATCAGTGACAAAGGGAATCAGCCCCAGCATTTT. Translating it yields CAISDKGNQPQHF.

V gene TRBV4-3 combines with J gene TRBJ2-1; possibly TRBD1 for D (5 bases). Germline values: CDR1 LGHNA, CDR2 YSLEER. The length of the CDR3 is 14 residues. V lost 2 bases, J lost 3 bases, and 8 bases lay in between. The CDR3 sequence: CASSQRTYYNEQFF. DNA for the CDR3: TGCGCCAGCAGCCAACGGACATACTACAATGAGCAGTTCTTC.

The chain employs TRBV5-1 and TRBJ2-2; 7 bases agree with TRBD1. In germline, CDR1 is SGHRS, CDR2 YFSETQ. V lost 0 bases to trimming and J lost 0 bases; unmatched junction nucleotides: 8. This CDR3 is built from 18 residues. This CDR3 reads CASSLDTGARTNTGELFF. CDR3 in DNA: TGCGCCAGCAGCTTGGATACAGGGGCTCGGACGAACACCGGGGAGCTGTTTTTT.

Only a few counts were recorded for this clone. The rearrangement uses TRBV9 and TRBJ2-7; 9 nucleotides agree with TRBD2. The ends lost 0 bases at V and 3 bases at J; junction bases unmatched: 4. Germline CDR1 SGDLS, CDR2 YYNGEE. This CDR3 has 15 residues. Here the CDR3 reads CASSVASSGVYEQYF. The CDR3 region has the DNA TGTGCCAGCAGCGTAGCGTCTAGCGGGGTCTACGAGCAGTACTTC.

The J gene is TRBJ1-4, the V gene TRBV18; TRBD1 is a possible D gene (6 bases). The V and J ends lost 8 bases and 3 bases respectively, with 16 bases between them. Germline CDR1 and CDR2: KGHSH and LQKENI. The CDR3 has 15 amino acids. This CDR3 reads CASRSEGGPNEKLFF. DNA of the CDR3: TGTGCCAGCAGAAGCGAGGGGGGGCCTAATGAAAAACTGTTTTTT.

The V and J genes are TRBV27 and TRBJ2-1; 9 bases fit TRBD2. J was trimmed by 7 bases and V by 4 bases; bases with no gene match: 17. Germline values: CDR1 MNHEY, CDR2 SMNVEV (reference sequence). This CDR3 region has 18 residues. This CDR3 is CASSSPAPSGMRRNEQFF. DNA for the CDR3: TGTGCCAGCAGTTCCCCTGCCCCTAGCGGGATGCGGAGGAATGAGCAGTTCTTC.

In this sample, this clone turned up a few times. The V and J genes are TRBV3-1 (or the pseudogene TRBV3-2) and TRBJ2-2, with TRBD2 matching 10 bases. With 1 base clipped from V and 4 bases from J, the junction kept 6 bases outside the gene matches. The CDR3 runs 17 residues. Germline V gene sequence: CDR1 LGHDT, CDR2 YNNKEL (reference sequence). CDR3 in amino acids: CASSQVTGLAITGELFF. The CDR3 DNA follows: TGTGCCAGCAGCCAAGTGACGGGACTAGCGATCACCGGGGAGCTGTTTTTT.

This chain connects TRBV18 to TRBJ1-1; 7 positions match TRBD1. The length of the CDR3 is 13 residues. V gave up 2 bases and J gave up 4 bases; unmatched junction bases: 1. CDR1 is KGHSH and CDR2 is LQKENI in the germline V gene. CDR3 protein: CASSPDRATEAFF. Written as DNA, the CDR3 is TGTGCCAGCTCACCAGACAGGGCCACTGAAGCTTTCTTT.

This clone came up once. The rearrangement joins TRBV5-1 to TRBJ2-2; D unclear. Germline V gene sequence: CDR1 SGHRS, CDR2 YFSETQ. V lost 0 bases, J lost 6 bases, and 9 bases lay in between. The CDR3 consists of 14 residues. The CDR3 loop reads CASSLVTDAGELFF. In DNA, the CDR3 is TGCGCCAGCAGCTTGGTTACAGACGCCGGGGAGCTGTTTTTT.

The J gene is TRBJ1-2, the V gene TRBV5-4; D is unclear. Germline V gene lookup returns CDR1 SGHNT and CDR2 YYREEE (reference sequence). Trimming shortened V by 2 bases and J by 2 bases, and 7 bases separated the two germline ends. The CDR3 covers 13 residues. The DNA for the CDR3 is TGTGCCAGCAGCTTTCAGGCAAACTATGGCTACACCTTC. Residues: CASSFQANYGYTF.

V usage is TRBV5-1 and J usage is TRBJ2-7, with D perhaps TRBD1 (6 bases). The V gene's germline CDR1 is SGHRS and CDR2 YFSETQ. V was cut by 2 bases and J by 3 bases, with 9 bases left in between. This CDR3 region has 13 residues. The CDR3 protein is CASSFGQHYEQYF. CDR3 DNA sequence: TGCGCCAGCAGCTTTGGACAGCACTACGAGCAGTACTTC.